What follows are 13 T cell receptor beta chains derived from one specimen sequenced in a study of graft-versus-host responses after intestinal transplantation. Produced via immunoSEQ multiplex PCR; TCRdb's table is partial and in-frame only. The repertoire holds roughly 62,000 clones, with under 95% as singletons. The sequencing used PBMCs, collected around 120 days after intestinal transplantation. The receptor source for this set is a human patient who received an intestinal transplant, so some T cells may come from the graft donor.

J is TRBJ2-7 and V is TRBV6-1; 10 nucleotides agree with TRBD1. CDR3 length: 13 residues. CDR1 and CDR2 from the germline V gene are MNHNS and SASEGT. V lost 6 bases and J lost 5; bases outside the gene matches: 4. The CDR3 bases are TGTGCCAGCAGAACGACAGGGGGCGACGAGCAGTACTTC. Encoded protein: CASRTTGGDEQYF.

This rearrangement joins TRBV10-2 to TRBJ2-1; 10 bases fit TRBD2. V was clipped by 5 bases and J by 4 bases; unmatched bases: 2. The CDR3 length is 14 residues. Germline V gene sequence: CDR1 WSHSY, CDR2 SAAADI. The CDR3 bases are TGCGCCAGCAGTAGGACTAGCGGTTACAATGAGCAGTTCTTC. Its protein product is CASSRTSGYNEQFF.

The chain uses TRBV5-1 and TRBJ1-3; no reliable D call. Germline CDR1 is SGHRS and CDR2 is YFSETQ. Trimming took 5 bases from V and 0 from J, leaving 9 bases between them. CDR3 length: 14 residues. In DNA form, the CDR3 reads TGCGCCAGCAGTGAAGCGATCTCTGGAAACACCATATATTTT. It is translated as CASSEAISGNTIYF. The whole variable domain, filled in from reference TRBV5-1 and TRBJ1-3, reads KAGVTQTPRYLIKTRGQQVTLSCSPISGHRSVSWYQQTPGQGLQFLFEYFSETQRNKGNFPGRFSGRQFSNSRSEMNVSTLELGDSALYLCASSEAISGNTIYFGEGSWLTVV.

This rearrangement joins TRBV28 to TRBJ2-7, with a tentative D call TRBD2 (5 bases). Deletions cut 0 bases from V and 4 bases from J, with 16 bases between. CDR3 size: 16 residues. The germline CDR1 and CDR2 sequences are MDHEN and SYDVKM. The DNA for the CDR3 is TGTGCCAGCAGTTTATGGGTGTTCGGAGGAGGTTACGAGCAGTACTTC. Amino acid sequence: CASSLWVFGGGYEQYF.

The chain couples TRBV6-5 to TRBJ2-7, with D unresolved. The CDR3 runs 11 residues. Between the trimmed V and J ends, which lost 5 bases and 7 bases, there was a span of 9 bases. Germline CDR1 and CDR2: MNHEY and SVGAGI. The CDR3 sequence is CASSTTWEQYF. CDR3 sequence (DNA): TGTGCCAGCAGTACTACTTGGGAGCAGTACTTC.

J is TRBJ2-7 and V is TRBV2, with D possibly matching TRBD2 (5 bases). Germline CDR1 and CDR2: SNHLY and FYNNEI. This CDR3 comprises 11 residues. Trimming pared 3 bases from V and 9 bases from J, leaving 9 bases between. DNA of the CDR3: TGTGCCAGCAGTGATCGGAGCGGGCAGTACTTC. Its translation is CASSDRSGQYF.

The gene calls are TRBV7-2 and TRBJ2-7; D is unclear. Trimming cost V 8 bases and J 0 bases, with 14 bases left between them. Germline loops: CDR1 SGHTA, CDR2 FQGNSA. The CDR3 extends over 14 amino acids. The DNA of the CDR3 is TGTGCCAGCCGACCACTTGGGCGCTCCTACGAGCAGTACTTC. It specifies CASRPLGRSYEQYF.

The chain couples TRBV29-1 to TRBJ2-1; TRBD1 agrees at 10 bases. This CDR3 has 14 residues. The germline gives CDR1 SQVTM, CDR2 ANQGSEA. The J segment lost 3 bases and the V segment lost 5 bases, leaving 4 bases of the junction unmatched. The CDR3 here is CSVKGQGSYNEQFF. CDR3 DNA: TGCAGCGTTAAGGGACAGGGGAGCTACAATGAGCAGTTCTTC.

This clone was recorded only once. The V gene is TRBV7-9, the J gene TRBJ2-5; D unclear. Germline CDR1 SEHNR, CDR2 FQNEAQ (reference sequence). V dropped 2 bases and J dropped 1 base, with 8 bases sitting between them. CDR3 length equals 14 residues. The CDR3 reads CASSLSIIQETQYF. The CDR3 bases are TGTGCCAGCAGCTTATCAATAATCCAAGAGACCCAGTACTTC.

CDR3 loop: CASSLWDTPYEQYF. In nucleotides, the CDR3 is TGTGCCAGCAGTTTATGGGACACACCCTACGAGCAGTACTTC. This sequence joins TRBV28 and TRBJ2-7, with TRBD1 as a possible D gene (5 bases). V shed 0 bases and J shed 2 bases, with 8 bases lying between them. Germline CDR1 MDHEN, CDR2 SYDVKM. CDR3 length: 14 residues.

About this clone itself: The sample has other DNA sequences that encode this CDR3 too. The genes are TRBV6-1 and TRBJ2-7, with D possibly TRBD2 on 5 matching bases. CDR1 and CDR2 (germline): MNHNS, SASEGT. The CDR3 spans 14 residues. V was pared by 6 bases and J by 1 base, with 13 bases between. CDR3 coding DNA: TGTGCCAGCAGCGCTTTTCGAGGGTCCTACGAGCAGTACTTC. It translates to CASSAFRGSYEQYF.

The chain is built from TRBV4-1 and TRBJ2-3, with TRBD2 identical over 8 bases. The CDR3 is 16 residues long. The V gene end was trimmed by 1 base and the J gene end by 4 bases; junction bases not matched to a gene: 7. In germline, CDR1 is MGHRA, CDR2 YSYEKL. CDR3 coding DNA: TGCGCCAGCAGCCAAGGTTGGGCTAGCGGGCCAGATACGCAGTATTTT. Translated: CASSQGWASGPDTQYF.

The gene calls are TRBV7-6 and TRBJ1-1; a weak D match, TRBD1 (5 bases). The V gene's germline CDR1 is SGHVS and CDR2 FNYEAQ. V lost 1 base to trimming and J lost 5 bases, with 14 bases between them. This CDR3 region has 15 residues. Here the CDR3 DNA reads TGTGCCAGCAGCTTAGTTCCGGGGACGGGAACTGAAGCTTTCTTT. This gives the protein CASSLVPGTGTEAFF.